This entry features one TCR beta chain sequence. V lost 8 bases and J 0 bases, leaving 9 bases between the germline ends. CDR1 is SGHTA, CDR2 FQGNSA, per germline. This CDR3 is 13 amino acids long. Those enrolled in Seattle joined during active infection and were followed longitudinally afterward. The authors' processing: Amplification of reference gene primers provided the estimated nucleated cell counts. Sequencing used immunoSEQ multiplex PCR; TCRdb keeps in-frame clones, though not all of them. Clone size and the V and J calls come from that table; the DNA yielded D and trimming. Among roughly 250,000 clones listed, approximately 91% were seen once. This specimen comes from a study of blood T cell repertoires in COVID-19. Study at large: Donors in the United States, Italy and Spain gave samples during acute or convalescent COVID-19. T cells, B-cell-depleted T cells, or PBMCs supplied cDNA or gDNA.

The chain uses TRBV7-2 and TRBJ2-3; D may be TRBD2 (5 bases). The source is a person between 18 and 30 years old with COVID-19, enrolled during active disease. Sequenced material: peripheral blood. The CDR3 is CASGGWSTDTQYF. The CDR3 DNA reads TGTGCCAGCGGAGGATGGAGCACAGATACGCAGTATTTT.